Following are 21 T cell receptor beta chains from one sample sequenced in a study of blood T cells in healthy people across ages. For the second PCR, which ran for about 6 to 11 cycles, a sample-barcoded 5' primer and a J-beta primer mix were used. TCRdb ran MiXCR on the 5' RACE reads and lists one entry per CDR3 protein. In the table there are about 900,000 distinct CDR3 sequences, 62% of which are singletons. The sequenced sample consisted of blood. The origin of the receptors is a man younger than 40 in good health.

The CDR3 sequence is CASRGGVLANVVYTF. The CDR3 region has the DNA TGTGCCAGCAGAGGAGGGGTTCTGGCTAACGTTGTCTACACCTTC. This chain connects TRBV7-2 to TRBJ1-2; D may be TRBD1 (5 bases). Trimming shortened V by 6 bases and J by 10 bases, and 24 bases separated the two germline ends. The germline V gene encodes CDR1 SGHTA and CDR2 FQGNSA. The CDR3 runs 15 residues.

This rearrangement joins TRBV12-3 or TRBV12-4 to TRBJ1-1, with D unresolved. The CDR3 has 16 amino acids. V lost 1 base and J lost 0, with 12 bases in between. The CDR3 bases are TGTGCCAGCAGTTTAGAAGTCGGCAGCATGAACACTGAAGCTTTCTTT. It translates to CASSLEVGSMNTEAFF.

The chain recombines TRBV10-3 with TRBJ2-3, with 7 bases aligning to TRBD1. The CDR3 covers 14 residues. V dropped 8 bases and J dropped 2; count of bases not matched to a gene: 7. Germline V lookup: CDR1 ENHRY, CDR2 SYGVKD. The CDR3 DNA follows: TGTGCCATCTCTCGGGACAGTTACACAGATACGCAGTATTTT. Protein: CAISRDSYTDTQYF.

This clonotype was found many times. The genes are TRBV10-3 and TRBJ2-5; 12 nucleotides align to TRBD2. Unmatched junction bases numbered 8, after V lost 3 bases and J lost 9 bases. This CDR3 contains 15 residues. In germline, CDR1 is ENHRY, CDR2 SYGVKD. Here the CDR3 DNA reads TGTGCCATCAGTGACCCGACTAGCGGGGGACCCGCCCAGTACTTC. Its translation: CAISDPTSGGPAQYF.

The chain carries TRBV27 and TRBJ2-3; D is possibly TRBD2 (6 bases). The CDR3 extends over 14 amino acids. The germline V gene has CDR1 MNHEY and CDR2 SMNVEV (reference sequence). V lost 6 bases and J lost 3, with 13 bases in between. The CDR3 loop is CASSPGVRTDTQYF. The CDR3 DNA sequence: TGTGCCAGCAGCCCGGGGGTAAGGACAGATACGCAGTATTTT.

The rearrangement uses TRBV7-2 and TRBJ2-5; 7 bases are a match to TRBD1. This CDR3 region has 14 residues. J was trimmed by 11 bases and V by 4 bases; bases with no gene match: 13. In germline, CDR1 is SGHTA, CDR2 FQGNSA. The CDR3 spells CASSYGTAPSEQYF. Here the CDR3 DNA reads TGTGCCAGCAGCTACGGGACAGCCCCTTCTGAGCAGTACTTC.

The V call is TRBV6-1, the J call TRBJ2-7, with D uncertain. Germline V CDR1 and CDR2: MNHNS, SASEGT. This CDR3 region has 16 residues. The V and J ends lost 0 bases and 3 bases respectively, with 15 bases between them. The CDR3 spells CASSEALAPGIYEQYF. The DNA of the CDR3 is TGTGCCAGCAGTGAAGCCCTCGCGCCAGGAATCTACGAGCAGTACTTC.

The rearrangement uses TRBV28 and TRBJ2-4, with TRBD1 matching 9 bases. TRBJ2-7 explains the end of the DNA better; the J call may be wrong. The CDR3 consists of 15 residues. Germline CDR1 MDHEN, CDR2 SYDVKM. CDR3 bases: TGTGCCAGCACCTCTCACCCGGGACAGGGTGACGAGCAGTACTTC. Protein: CASTSHPGQGDEQYF.

About this clonotype itself: A much larger clone differs by one base, so this may be a read error. This rearrangement joins TRBV20-1 to TRBJ2-1; tentative D call: TRBD2 (6 bases). V gave up 4 bases and J gave up 6 bases, with 22 bases separating them. The germline V gene has CDR1 DFQATT and CDR2 SNEGSKA (reference sequence). The CDR3 length is 16 residues. This chain's CDR3 is CSANPAGGASCNEQFF. The CDR3 nucleotides are TGCAGTGCTAACCCTGCCGGCGGGGCGAGCTGCAATGAGCAGTTCTTC.

The chain has TRBV11-2 and TRBJ2-1; tentatively, D is TRBD1 (6 bases). CDR3 size: 13 residues. In germline, CDR1 is SGHAT, CDR2 FQNNGV. The germline V and J ends were trimmed by 4 bases and 5 bases, with 9 bases remaining between them. For the CDR3, the DNA is TGTGCCAGCAGCTCCGACAGGAACAATGAGCAGTTCTTC. Encoded protein: CASSSDRNNEQFF.

This clonotype was seen a handful of times. CDR3: CASSQSWRGPSYEQYF. The DNA for the CDR3 is TGTGCCAGCAGCCAAAGTTGGCGGGGGCCGTCCTACGAGCAGTACTTC. This sequence joins TRBV7-2 and TRBJ2-7; D perhaps matches TRBD2 (7 bases). CDR1 is SGHTA and CDR2 is FQGNSA in the germline V gene. This CDR3 spans 16 amino acids. Trimming took off 5 bases at V and 1 base at J, with 18 bases between the two ends.

This clonotype was found once. This rearrangement joins TRBV28 to TRBJ2-4; the D gene could be TRBD1 or TRBD2 (5 bases each). CDR1 and CDR2 from the germline V gene are MDHEN and SYDVKM. This CDR3 has 11 residues. The V gene lost 11 bases and the J gene lost 13 bases, with 18 bases spanning the gap. CDR3 coding DNA: TGTGCCGGCACTAATGGGGGTGAGCAGTACTTC. This translates into CAGTNGGEQYF. Complete variable domain (other parts from reference TRBV28 and TRBJ2-4): DVKVTQSSRYLVKRTGEKVFLECVQDMDHENMFWYRQDPGLGLRLIYFSYDVKMKEKGDIPEGYSVSREKKERFSLILESASTNQTSMYLCAGTNGGEQYFGAGTRLSVL.

This clonotype has only a few counts. The chain is built from TRBV4-2 and TRBJ2-7; D may correspond to TRBD1 or TRBD2 (5 bases each). The ends were cut back, 0 bases at V and 4 bases at J, with 16 bases in the middle. The CDR3 sequence is 16 residues long. The germline CDR1 and CDR2 sequences are LGHNA and YNFKEQ. CDR3 residues: CASSQERGPGYYEQYF. CDR3 coding DNA: TGTGCCAGCAGCCAAGAAAGGGGACCGGGGTATTACGAGCAGTACTTC.

Concerning this clonotype: One end of the junction is discordant with germline, which a read error may explain. V and J are TRBV30 and TRBJ1-6; D is ambiguous. This CDR3 comprises 11 residues. Germline values: CDR1 GTSNPN, CDR2 SVGIG (reference sequence). CDR3 coding DNA: TGTGCCGGGAGGACCTCCGCGGCCCTCCACTTT. Translating gives CAGRTSAALHF.

In its sample, this clonotype was seen once. This chain joins TRBV6-1 and TRBJ1-2; D gene unclear. From germline, CDR1 is MNHNS and CDR2 SASEGT. With 6 bases removed from V and 6 bases from J, the gap between germline ends came to 8 bases. The CDR3 covers 11 residues. CDR3 coding DNA: TGTGCCAGCAGCCAGTCGCATGGCTACACCTTC. Encoded protein: CASSQSHGYTF.

The chain carries TRBV7-4 and TRBJ2-1; perhaps TRBD1 as D (6 bases). This CDR3 region has 14 residues. The germline gives CDR1 SGHVT, CDR2 SQSDAQ. V shed 9 bases and J shed 9 bases, with 21 bases lying between them. The CDR3 region has the DNA TGTGCCAGATCCTTTGTGGGGGCGCATAGTGAGCAGTTCTTC. It specifies CARSFVGAHSEQFF. The full variable domain, with the rest looked up from reference TRBV7-4 and TRBJ2-1, is GAGVSQSPRYKVAKRGRDVALRCDSISGHVTLYWYRQTLGQGSEVLTYSQSDAQRDKSGRPSGRFSAERPERSVSTLKIQRTEQGDSAVYLCARSFVGAHSEQFFGPGTRLTVL.

The CDR3 DNA reads as TGTGCCAGCAGCGAAGGGGTTGCTGAGGCAGATACGCAGTATTTT. Amino acid sequence: CASSEGVAEADTQYF. J is TRBJ2-3 and V is TRBV11-3; D is possibly TRBD1 (5 bases). The CDR3 length is 15 residues. Germline loops: CDR1 SGHNT, CDR2 YENEEA. V was shortened by 5 bases and J by 4 bases, with 16 bases between the two germline ends.

The chain recombines TRBV7-3 with TRBJ2-2; TRBD1 or TRBD2 may be the D gene (5 bases each). The germline V gene has CDR1 SGHTA and CDR2 FQGTGA. This CDR3 comprises 15 residues. Between the trimmed V and J ends, which lost 5 bases and 7 bases, there was a span of 17 bases. CDR3 nucleotide sequence: TGTGCCAGCAGCCCCCTGGGGGATAGAAACGGGGAGCTGTTTTTT. Protein product: CASSPLGDRNGELFF.

This clonotype was picked up one time. This chain joins TRBV28 and TRBJ2-7; possibly TRBD2 for D (7 bases). CDR3 length equals 16 residues. Germline values: CDR1 MDHEN, CDR2 SYDVKM. V dropped 5 bases and J dropped 5 bases, with 22 bases sitting between them. As DNA, the CDR3 is TGTGCCAGCAGTCTGCTGGGGACAAGTAGCGGGCACGAGCAGTACTTC. Residues: CASSLLGTSSGHEQYF.

CDR3 bases: TGTGCCAGCAGTAGGGGACAGGGGCGCGGAGCTTTCTTT. Its translation: CASSRGQGRGAFF. The J gene is TRBJ1-1, the V gene TRBV2; 10 nucleotides match TRBD1. The CDR3 has 13 amino acids. J was trimmed by 10 bases and V by 5 bases; bases with no gene match: 7. The germline V gene has CDR1 SNHLY and CDR2 FYNNEI.

This chain connects TRBV4-1 to TRBJ2-5; D tentatively reads TRBD1 or TRBD2 (5 bases each). V lost 0 bases to trimming and J lost 3 bases, with 23 bases between them. Germline V gene lookup returns CDR1 MGHRA and CDR2 YSYEKL. The CDR3 is made up of 19 amino acids. DNA for the CDR3: TGCGCCAGCAGCCAAGATTTGGGGAACGAGGGGCCATGGGAAGAGACCCAGTACTTC. Its translation: CASSQDLGNEGPWEETQYF.